Following are 5 T cell receptor beta chains from one sample sequenced in a study of shared clonotypes between healthy human individuals. The table came from immunoSEQ multiplex PCR; TCRdb's copy has only in-frame clones and leaves some out. The repertoire holds approximately 2.5 million clones, with around nine tenths as singletons. Material: naive CD4+ T cells sorted from blood. Subset: CD45RA+ positively selected. The origin of the receptors is a man between 18 and 35 years old in good health.

The chain is built from TRBV7-9 and TRBJ1-6; D gene unclear. The CDR3 totals 15 residues. With 1 base removed from V and 1 base from J, the gap between germline ends came to 5 bases. Germline CDR1 reads SEHNR; CDR2 reads FQNEAQ (reference sequence). This CDR3 reads CASSLVRSYNSPLHF. The CDR3 region has the DNA TGTGCCAGCAGCTTAGTACGATCCTATAATTCACCCCTCCACTTT. The variable domain in full, completed from reference TRBV7-9 and TRBJ1-6, reads DTGVSQNPRHKITKRGQNVTFRCDPISEHNRLYWYRQTLGQGPEFLTYFQNEAQLEKSRLLSDRFSAERPKGSFSTLEIQRTEQGDSAMYLCASSLVRSYNSPLHFGNGTRLTVT.

The chain combines TRBV18 with TRBJ2-6; 9 nucleotides align to TRBD1. The germline gives CDR1 KGHSH, CDR2 LQKENI. V shed 6 bases, J shed 2 bases, and the junction held 8 bases outside the gene matches. This CDR3 spans 17 amino acids. CDR3 DNA sequence: TGTGCCAGCTCCCAAGGGACAGGGAATACTGGGGCCAACGTCCTGACTTTC. Its translation is CASSQGTGNTGANVLTF.

J is TRBJ1-4 and V is TRBV6-1; D gene uncertain. There are 13 residues in the CDR3. Trimming took 6 bases from V and 6 from J, leaving 11 bases between them. Germline V lookup: CDR1 MNHNS, CDR2 SASEGT. This CDR3 reads CASRYWVDEKLFF. The CDR3 DNA reads TGTGCCAGCAGGTACTGGGTGGATGAAAAACTGTTTTTT.

The V and J genes are TRBV7-2 and TRBJ2-7, with 11 bases lining up with TRBD2. The CDR3 extends over 16 amino acids. Per the germline V gene, CDR1 is SGHTA and CDR2 is FQGNSA. V was clipped by 5 bases and J by 5 bases; unmatched bases: 11. Written as DNA, the CDR3 is TGTGCCAGCAGCCCGGGACTAGCGGCCCTACGGGACGAGCAGTACTTC. Protein product: CASSPGLAALRDEQYF.

This sequence joins TRBV6-5 and TRBJ1-6; no definite D call. Per germline, CDR1 MNHEY and CDR2 SVGAGI. The CDR3 extends over 14 amino acids. V was trimmed by 2 bases and J by 6 bases, leaving 8 bases between them. The CDR3 nucleotides read TGTGCCAGCAGTTACGGTGAAACTAATTCACCCCTCCACTTT. Protein sequence: CASSYGETNSPLHF.